This T cell receptor (beta chain) was observed in a study of vaccination and CD4 T cells after COVID-19. Looking at the study overall: The post-COVID sampling time was a median 101 days after diagnosis, ranging from 35 to 161.

V shed 6 bases, J shed 8 bases, and the junction held 4 bases outside the gene matches. The CDR3 runs to 12 residues. The Oncomine TCR Beta short-read assay sequenced DNA from cultured CD4+ T cells. TCRdb re-analysed the PCR reads in MiXCR, keeping a single row per CDR3 protein. The table shows about 12,000 distinct CDR3 sequences, with less than 30% occurring only once. Stated treatment: approximately 9-day PBMC culture with coronavirus spike peptide pools or control peptides (ViraFEST assay). T cells were expanded with peptide pools, and expanded clonotypes were identified by TCR sequencing. As for this clonotype: Its antigen is not known.

This material consisted of CD4+ T cells from blood, cultured in vitro, taken before SARS-CoV-2 vaccination. The rearrangement joins TRBV12-3 or TRBV12-4 to TRBJ1-2; 9 bases are shared with TRBD1. This sequence was found in a human donor who received a COVID-19 vaccine. The CDR3 DNA sequence: TGTGCCAGCAGCCGGACAGGGGTAGGCTACACCTTC. It is translated as CASSRTGVGYTF.